The text below deals with one T cell receptor (beta chain). The antigen remains unidentified. There are 15 residues in the CDR3. V trimming: 8 bases; J trimming: 4 bases; junction bases outside the gene matches: 8. Per the germline V gene, CDR1 is LNHDA and CDR2 is SQIVND (reference sequence). The data originate from a study of cytomegalovirus exposure and HLA in healthy donors. The PCR used 60 Vbeta and 13 Jbeta primers. Profiling relied on immunoSEQ multiplex PCR, and the TCRdb table lists in-frame clones only, not all of them. Among approximately 170,000 clones listed, around 78% were seen once. The study's findings and limits: Among immune exposure information, only CMV serostatus was available. Upon later analysis, TCR association rates were observed to vary by HLA locus, being highest for DRB1 and lowest for HLA-C. Follow-up analysis seemed to connect common viral pathogens with several of the most significant clusters identified. About 87% or about 30% of the time was how often most TCR beta V segments were productive, according to an earlier analysis.

The sequenced material came from PBMCs. This TCR was sampled from a woman between 40 and 50 years old in good health and CMV-seronegative. This chain connects TRBV19 to TRBJ2-2, with 9 bases that match TRBD1. In DNA, the CDR3 is TGTGCCAGTCACCCGGGACAGGGACGCACCGGGGAGCTGTTTTTT. Translated: CASHPGQGRTGELFF.